The clone carrying this T cell receptor beta chain was seen only once. The data were taken from a study of technical replicates of blood from a handful of donors. The CDR3 is 14 residues long. CDR1 is MNHEY, CDR2 SMNVEV, per germline (reference sequence). Trimming shortened V by 3 bases and J by 5 bases, and 10 bases separated the two germline ends. Data came from immunoSEQ multiplex PCR; TCRdb stores just in-frame clones and leaves some out. The sample has tens of thousands of clones, roughly 96% seen once. The receptor was isolated from a human donor in good health. The chain employs TRBV27 and TRBJ1-4, with TRBD1 as a possible D gene (5 bases). The specimen sequenced was T cells isolated from PBMCs. CDR3 DNA: TGTGCCAGCAGTTTGGGGGGGTCGAATGAAAAACTGTTTTTT. Translating gives CASSLGGSNEKLFF.